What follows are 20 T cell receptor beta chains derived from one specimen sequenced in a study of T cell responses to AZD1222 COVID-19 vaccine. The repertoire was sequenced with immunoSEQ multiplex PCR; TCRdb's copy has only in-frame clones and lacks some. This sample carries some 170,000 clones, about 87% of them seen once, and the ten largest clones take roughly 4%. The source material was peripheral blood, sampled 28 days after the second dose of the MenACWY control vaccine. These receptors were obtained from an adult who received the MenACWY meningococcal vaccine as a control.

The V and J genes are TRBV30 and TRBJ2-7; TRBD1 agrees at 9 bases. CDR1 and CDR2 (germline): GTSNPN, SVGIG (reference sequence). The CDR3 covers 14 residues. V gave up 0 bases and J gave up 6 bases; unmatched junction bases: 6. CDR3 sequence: CAWSVRTGVSEQYF. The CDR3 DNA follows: TGTGCCTGGAGTGTAAGGACAGGGGTTTCCGAGCAGTACTTC.

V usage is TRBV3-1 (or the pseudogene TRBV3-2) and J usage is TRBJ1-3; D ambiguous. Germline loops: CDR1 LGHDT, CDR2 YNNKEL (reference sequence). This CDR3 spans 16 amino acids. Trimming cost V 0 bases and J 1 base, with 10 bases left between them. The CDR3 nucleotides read TGTGCCAGCAGCCAAGACCTCACCGGTTCTGGAAACACCATATATTTT. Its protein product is CASSQDLTGSGNTIYF.

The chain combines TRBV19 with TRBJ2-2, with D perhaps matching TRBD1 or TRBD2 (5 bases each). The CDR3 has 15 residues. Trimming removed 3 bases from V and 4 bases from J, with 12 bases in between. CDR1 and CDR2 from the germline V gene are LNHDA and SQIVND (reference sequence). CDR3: CASSIRDGGTGELFF. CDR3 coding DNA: TGTGCCAGTAGTATTCGGGACGGTGGCACCGGGGAGCTGTTTTTT. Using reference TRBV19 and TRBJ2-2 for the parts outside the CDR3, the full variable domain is DGGITQSPKYLFRKEGQNVTLSCEQNLNHDAMYWYRQDPGQGLRLIYYSQIVNDFQKGDIAEGYSVSREKKESFPLTVTSAQKNPTAFYLCASSIRDGGTGELFFGEGSRLTVL.

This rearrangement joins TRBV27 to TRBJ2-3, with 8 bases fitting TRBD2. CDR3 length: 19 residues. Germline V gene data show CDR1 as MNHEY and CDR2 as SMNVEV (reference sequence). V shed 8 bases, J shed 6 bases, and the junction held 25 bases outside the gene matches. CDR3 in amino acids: CASGPRNPVSGTYVDTQYF. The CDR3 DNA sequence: TGTGCCAGCGGACCCCGCAACCCCGTTAGCGGGACCTATGTGGATACGCAGTATTTT.

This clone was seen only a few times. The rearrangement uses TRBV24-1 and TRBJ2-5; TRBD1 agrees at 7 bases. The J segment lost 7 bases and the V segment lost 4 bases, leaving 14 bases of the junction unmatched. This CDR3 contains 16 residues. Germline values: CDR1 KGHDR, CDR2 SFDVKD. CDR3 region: CATSDHGSTGVGTQYF. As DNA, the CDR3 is TGTGCCACCAGTGACCACGGAAGTACAGGGGTAGGGACCCAGTACTTC.

The CDR3: CASSFLGLAGAGELFF. In DNA form, the CDR3 reads TGTGCCAGCAGCTTTCTGGGACTAGCGGGAGCCGGGGAGCTGTTTTTT. The V and J genes are TRBV7-3 and TRBJ2-2, with TRBD2 matching 14 bases. CDR3 length: 16 amino acids. The ends lost 3 bases at V and 6 bases at J; junction bases unmatched: 3. CDR1 and CDR2 from the germline V gene are SGHTA and FQGTGA.

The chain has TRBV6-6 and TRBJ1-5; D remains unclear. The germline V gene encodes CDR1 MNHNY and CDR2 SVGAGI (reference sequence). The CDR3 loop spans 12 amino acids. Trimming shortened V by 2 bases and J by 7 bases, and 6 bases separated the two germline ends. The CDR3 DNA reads TGTGCCAGCAGTTACGTCGGCCAGCCCCAGCATTTT. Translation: CASSYVGQPQHF.

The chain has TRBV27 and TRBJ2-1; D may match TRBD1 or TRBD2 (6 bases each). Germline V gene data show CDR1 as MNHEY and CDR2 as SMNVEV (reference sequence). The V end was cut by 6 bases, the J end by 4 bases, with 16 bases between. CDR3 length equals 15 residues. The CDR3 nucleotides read TGTGCCAGCAGGGTGGGAGAGGGGGGATACAATGAGCAGTTCTTC. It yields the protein CASRVGEGGYNEQFF.

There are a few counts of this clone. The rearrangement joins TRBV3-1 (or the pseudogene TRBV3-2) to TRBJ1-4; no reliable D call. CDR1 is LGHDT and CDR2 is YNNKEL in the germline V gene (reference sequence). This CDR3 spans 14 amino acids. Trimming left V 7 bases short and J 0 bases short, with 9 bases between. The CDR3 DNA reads TGTGCCAGCACTCACCTTGCAACTAATGAAAAACTGTTTTTT. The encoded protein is CASTHLATNEKLFF.

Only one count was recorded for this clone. The chain's CDR3 is CASSLTGTGRPEQYF. In nucleotides, the CDR3 is TGTGCCAGCAGTTTGACCGGGACAGGGAGGCCCGAGCAGTACTTC. The V and J genes are TRBV25-1 and TRBJ2-7; 9 bases fit TRBD1. CDR1 and CDR2 from the germline V gene are MGHDK and SYGVNS. Trimming at V came to 5 bases and at J to 6 bases, leaving 11 bases not matched to a gene. This CDR3 spans 15 amino acids.

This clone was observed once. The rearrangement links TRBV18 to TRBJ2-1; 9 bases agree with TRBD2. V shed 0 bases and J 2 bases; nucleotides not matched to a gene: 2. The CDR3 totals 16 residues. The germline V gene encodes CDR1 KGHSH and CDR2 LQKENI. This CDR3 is CASSPPAGGAYNEQFF. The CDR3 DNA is TGTGCCAGCTCACCACCAGCGGGAGGAGCCTACAATGAGCAGTTCTTC.

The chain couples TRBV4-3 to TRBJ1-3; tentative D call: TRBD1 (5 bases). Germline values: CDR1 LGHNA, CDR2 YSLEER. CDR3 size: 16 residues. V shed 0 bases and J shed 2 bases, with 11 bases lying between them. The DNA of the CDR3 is TGCGCCAGCAGCCAAGATATAGGGGCCGCTGGAAACACCATATATTTT. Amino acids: CASSQDIGAAGNTIYF.

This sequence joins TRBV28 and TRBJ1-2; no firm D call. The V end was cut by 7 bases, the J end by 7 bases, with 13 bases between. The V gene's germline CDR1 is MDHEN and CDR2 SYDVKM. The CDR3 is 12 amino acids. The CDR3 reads CASTLVLGGYTF. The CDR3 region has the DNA TGTGCCAGCACCTTGGTTTTAGGTGGCTACACCTTC.

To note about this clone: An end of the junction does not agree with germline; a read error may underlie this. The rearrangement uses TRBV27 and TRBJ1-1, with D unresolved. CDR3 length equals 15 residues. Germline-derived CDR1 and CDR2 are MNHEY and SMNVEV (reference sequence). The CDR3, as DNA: TGTGCCACCAGTTCGTCCGTAAGTCATAGCACTGAAGCTTTCTTT. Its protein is CATSSSVSHSTEAFF.

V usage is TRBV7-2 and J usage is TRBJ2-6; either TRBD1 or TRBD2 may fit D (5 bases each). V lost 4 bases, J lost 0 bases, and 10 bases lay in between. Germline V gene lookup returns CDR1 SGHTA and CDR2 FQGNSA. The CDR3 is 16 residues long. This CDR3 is CASSSGTISGANVLTF. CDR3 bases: TGTGCCAGCAGCTCCGGGACGATCTCTGGGGCCAACGTCCTGACTTTC. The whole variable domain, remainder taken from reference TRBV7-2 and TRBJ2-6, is GAGVSQSPSNKVTEKGKDVELRCDPISGHTALYWYRQSLGQGLEFLIYFQGNSAPDKSGLPSDRFSAERTGGSVSTLTIQRTQQEDSAVYLCASSSGTISGANVLTFGAGSRLTVL.

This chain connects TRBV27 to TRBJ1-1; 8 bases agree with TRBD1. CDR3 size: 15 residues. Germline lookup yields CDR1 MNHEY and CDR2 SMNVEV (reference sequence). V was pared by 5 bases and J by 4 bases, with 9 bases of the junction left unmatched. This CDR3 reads CASSQDRDGSTEAFF. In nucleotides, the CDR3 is TGTGCCAGCAGTCAGGACAGGGATGGGAGCACTGAAGCTTTCTTT.

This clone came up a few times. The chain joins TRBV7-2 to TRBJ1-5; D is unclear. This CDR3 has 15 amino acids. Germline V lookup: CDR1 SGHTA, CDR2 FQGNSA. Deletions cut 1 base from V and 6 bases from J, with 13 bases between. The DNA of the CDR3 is TGTGCCAGCAGCTTAGAGTTAGGGTGGGCTCAGCCCCAGCATTTT. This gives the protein CASSLELGWAQPQHF.

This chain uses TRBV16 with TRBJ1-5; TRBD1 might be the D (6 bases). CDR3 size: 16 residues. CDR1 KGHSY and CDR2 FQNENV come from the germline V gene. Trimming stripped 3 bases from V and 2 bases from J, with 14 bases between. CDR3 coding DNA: TGTGCCAGCAGCCAGCGGAGGACAGTACGCAATCAGCCCCAGCATTTT. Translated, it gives CASSQRRTVRNQPQHF.

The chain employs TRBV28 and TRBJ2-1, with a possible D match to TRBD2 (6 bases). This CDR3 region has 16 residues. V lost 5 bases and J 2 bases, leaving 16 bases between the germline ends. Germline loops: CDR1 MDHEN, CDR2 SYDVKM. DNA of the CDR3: TGTGCCAGCAGTGGGGAGCAGGGACTCCCCTACAATGAGCAGTTCTTC. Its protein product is CASSGEQGLPYNEQFF. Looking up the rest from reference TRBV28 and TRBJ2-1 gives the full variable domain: DVKVTQSSRYLVKRTGEKVFLECVQDMDHENMFWYRQDPGLGLRLIYFSYDVKMKEKGDIPEGYSVSREKKERFSLILESASTNQTSMYLCASSGEQGLPYNEQFFGPGTRLTVL.

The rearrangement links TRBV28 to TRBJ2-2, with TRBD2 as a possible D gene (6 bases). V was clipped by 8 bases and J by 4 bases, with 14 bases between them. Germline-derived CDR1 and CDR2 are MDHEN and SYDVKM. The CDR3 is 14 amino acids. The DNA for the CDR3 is TGTGCCAGCCTACGGGGGTTGTCCACCGGGGAGCTGTTTTTT. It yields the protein CASLRGLSTGELFF.